This TCR beta chain derives from a study of T cell repertoires in cytomegalovirus infection. Germline lookup yields CDR1 SEHNR and CDR2 FQNEAQ (reference sequence). Trimming took 2 bases from V and 8 from J, leaving 13 bases between them. The CDR3 is 15 residues long. This clonotype has ten or more counts. In TCRdb, the reads were re-called with MiXCR into one record per CDR3 protein. Among hundreds of thousands of distinct CDR3 sequences listed, roughly a quarter were seen once. What was sequenced was CD8+ T cells from PBMCs. The chain carries TRBV7-9 and TRBJ1-6; D gene unclear. This sequence originates from a human donor in good health (CMV status not recorded). Some clones in this sample may be carry-over from other donors' samples. CDR3 in DNA: TGTGCCAGCAGCTTAACGAGAGGGATGGATTCACCCCTCCACTTT. Protein product: CASSLTRGMDSPLHF.